This T cell receptor beta chain comes out of a study of shared clonotypes between healthy human individuals. Samples underwent the assay at deep level. For each subset, genomic DNA was distributed in equal portions over several immunoSEQ plates. Profiled with immunoSEQ multiplex PCR; TCRdb holds only in-frame clones, not every one. Here the sample spans about 380,000 clones, approximately 96% being singletons. The CDR3 has 17 amino acids. Trimming removed 5 bases at V and 7 bases at J, with 23 bases between. From germline, CDR1 is MDHEN and CDR2 SYDVKM. The source material was memory CD8+ T cells sorted from blood. Specified subset: CD45RO+ cells pooled with CCR7-negative TemRA cells. This clonotype was sampled from a man aged 25-45 years in good health. The chain is built from TRBV28 and TRBJ2-2; a possible D gene is TRBD2 (6 bases). The CDR3: CASSVGRRSGQVGELFF. DNA for the CDR3: TGTGCCAGCAGTGTGGGAAGGCGGAGCGGGCAGGTCGGGGAGCTGTTTTTT.